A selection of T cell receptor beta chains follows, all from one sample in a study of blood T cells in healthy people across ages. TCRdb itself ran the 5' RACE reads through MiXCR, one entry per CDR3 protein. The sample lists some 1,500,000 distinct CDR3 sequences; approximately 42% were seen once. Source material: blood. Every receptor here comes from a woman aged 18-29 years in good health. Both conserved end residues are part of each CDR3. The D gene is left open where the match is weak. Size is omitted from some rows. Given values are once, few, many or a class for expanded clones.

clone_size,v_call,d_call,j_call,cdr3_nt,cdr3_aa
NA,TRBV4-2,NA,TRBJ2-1,TGTGCCAGCAGCCAAGCCCCAGCCTTTTCCGAGCAGTTCTTC,CASSQAPAFSEQFF
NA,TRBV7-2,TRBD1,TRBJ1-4,TGTGCCAGCAGCTTAGCGGCTGGGACAGCCTTACTGTTTTTT,CASSLAAGTALLFF
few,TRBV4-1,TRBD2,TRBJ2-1,TGCGCCAGCAGGGCCTCCTCTAGCGGGAGCTACAATGAGCAGTTCTTC,CASRASSSGSYNEQFF
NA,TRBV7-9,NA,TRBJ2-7,TGTGCCAGCAGCCCCGTTGCTAACTACGAGCAGTACTTC,CASSPVANYEQYF
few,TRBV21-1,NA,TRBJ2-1,TGTGCCAGCAGCACCGGACTAGCGGGTAACTACAATGAGCAGTTCTTC,CASSTGLAGNYNEQFF
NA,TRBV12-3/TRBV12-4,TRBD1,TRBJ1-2,TGTGCCAGCAGTAACGCCGGACAGGGGTACAACTATGGCTACACCTTC,CASSNAGQGYNYGYTF
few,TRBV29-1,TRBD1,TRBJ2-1,TGCAGCGCCGAGGGACAGGGGGTTTACAATGAGCAGTTCTTC,CSAEGQGVYNEQFF
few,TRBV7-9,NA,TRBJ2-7,TGTGCCAGCAGCTTAGTGACAAACGAGCAGTACTTC,CASSLVTNEQYF
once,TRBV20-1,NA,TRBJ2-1,TGCAGTGCTAACTCGTTCCCCTCCTTCTACAATGAGCAGTTCTTC,CSANSFPSFYNEQFF
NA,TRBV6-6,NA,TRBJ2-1,TGTGCCAGCAGTTACGTGGCAGGGAGCCGCAATGAGCAGTTCTTC,CASSYVAGSRNEQFF
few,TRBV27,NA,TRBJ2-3,TGTGCCAGCGGTATTGGGACGGCTCCGGATACGCAGTATTTT,CASGIGTAPDTQYF
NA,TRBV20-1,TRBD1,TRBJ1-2,TGCAGTGCCGTGACAGGGTTTAACTATGGCTACACCTTC,CSAVTGFNYGYTF
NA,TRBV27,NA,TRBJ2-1,TGTGCCAGCACCTCTGGTCCGCCGGGTAAGGATGAGCAGTTCTTC,CASTSGPPGKDEQFF
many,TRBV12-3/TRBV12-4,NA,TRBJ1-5,TGTGCCAGCAGTTTAGTGGCGAATCAGCCCCAGCATTTT,CASSLVANQPQHF
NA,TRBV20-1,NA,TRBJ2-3,TGCAGTGCTAGAGAGAGTGCAGATACGCAGTATTTT,CSARESADTQYF
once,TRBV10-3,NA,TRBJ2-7,TGTGCCATCAGTGACGACGGCTATTACGAGCAGTACTTC,CAISDDGYYEQYF
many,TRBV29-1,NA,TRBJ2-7,TGCAGCGTTGAAGATCCCTACGAGCAGTACTTC,CSVEDPYEQYF
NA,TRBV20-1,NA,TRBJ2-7,TGCAGTGCTAGCCCCAGGAGGTACTACGAGCAGTACTTC,CSASPRRYYEQYF
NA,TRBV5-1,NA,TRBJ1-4,TGCGCCAGCAGCTTGGACAGCTTTAATGAAAAACTGTTTTTT,CASSLDSFNEKLFF
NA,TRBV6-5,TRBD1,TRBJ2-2,TGTGCCAGCACCGGGACAGGAGACACCGGGGAGCTGTTTTTT,CASTGTGDTGELFF
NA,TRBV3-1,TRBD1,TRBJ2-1,TGTGCCAGTGGACCGGGACAGGGGGAAACGAGCTCCTACAATGAGCAGTTCTTC,CASGPGQGETSSYNEQFF
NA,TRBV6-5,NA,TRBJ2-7,TGTGCCAGCAGTTACTCGATCTGGGGCGAGCAGTACTTC,CASSYSIWGEQYF
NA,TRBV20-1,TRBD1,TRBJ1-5,TGCAGTGCTAGGCCAGGGGGTAATAGCAATCAGCCCCAGCATTTT,CSARPGGNSNQPQHF
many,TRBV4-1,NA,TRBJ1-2,TGCGCCAGCACTAATTTCCCCGGGGGACTTAACTATGGCTACACCTTC,CASTNFPGGLNYGYTF
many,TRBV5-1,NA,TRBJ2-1,TGCGCCAGCACCTGGGGAGGGACAACCTACAATGAGCAGTTCTTC,CASTWGGTTYNEQFF
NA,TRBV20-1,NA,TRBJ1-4,TGCAGTGCCTCCCAGGGTGGCGAAAAACTGTTTTTT,CSASQGGEKLFF
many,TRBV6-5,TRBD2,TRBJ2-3,TGTGCCAGCAGTTACGGACTAGCGGGAGGCACAGATACGCAGTATTTT,CASSYGLAGGTDTQYF
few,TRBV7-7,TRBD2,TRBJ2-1,TGTGCTAGCAGTCCTACTAGCGGGCCCTCCGTTGAGCAGTTCTTC,CASSPTSGPSVEQFF
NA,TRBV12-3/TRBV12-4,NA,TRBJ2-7,TGTGCCAGCAGTCCTGGGCAACTAGGTGGCTCCGAGCAGTACTTC,CASSPGQLGGSEQYF
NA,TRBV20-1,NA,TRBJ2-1,TGCAGTGCTAGAAACCTAGGGGGGGTAGCCTACAATGAGCAGTTCTTC,CSARNLGGVAYNEQFF
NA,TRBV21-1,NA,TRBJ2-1,TGTGCCAGCAGCAGCCGGGACCCCAGGGGAAATGAGCAGTTCTTC,CASSSRDPRGNEQFF
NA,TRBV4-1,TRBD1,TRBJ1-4,TGCGCCAGCAGACGACAGGGCGCTAATGAAAAACTGTTTTTT,CASRRQGANEKLFF
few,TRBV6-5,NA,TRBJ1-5,TGTGCCAGCAGTTACCGTTCGGGGGTTCAGCCCCAGCATTTT,CASSYRSGVQPQHF
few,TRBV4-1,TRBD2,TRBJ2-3,TGCGCCAGCAGCCCACGACAGCGGGAGAGCACAGATACGCAGTATTTT,CASSPRQRESTDTQYF
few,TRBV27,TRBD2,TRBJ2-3,TGTGCCAGCAGTTCGGGACTAGCGGGTTTCGATCCCACAGATACGCAGTATTTT,CASSSGLAGFDPTDTQYF
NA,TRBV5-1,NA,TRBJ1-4,TGCGCCAGCACCCAGGGGTCGGGTAATGAAAAACTGTTTTTT,CASTQGSGNEKLFF
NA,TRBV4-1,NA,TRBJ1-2,TGCGCCAGCAGCCATGGGACGGCAGCTAACTATGGCTACACCTTC,CASSHGTAANYGYTF
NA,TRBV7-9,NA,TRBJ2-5,TGTGCCAGCAGCACAATTCAGAAGGAAGAGACCCAGTACTTC,CASSTIQKEETQYF